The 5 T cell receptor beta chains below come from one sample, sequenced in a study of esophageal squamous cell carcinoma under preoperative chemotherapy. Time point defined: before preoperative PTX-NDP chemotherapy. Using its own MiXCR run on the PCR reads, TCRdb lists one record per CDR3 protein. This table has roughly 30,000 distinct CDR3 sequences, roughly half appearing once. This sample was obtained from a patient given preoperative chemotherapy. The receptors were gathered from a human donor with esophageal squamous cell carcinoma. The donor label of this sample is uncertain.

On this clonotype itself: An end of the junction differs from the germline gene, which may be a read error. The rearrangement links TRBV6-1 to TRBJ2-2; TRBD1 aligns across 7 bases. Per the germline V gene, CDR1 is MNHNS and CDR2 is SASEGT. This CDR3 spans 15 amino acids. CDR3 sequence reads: CASSHGQANTEKLYF. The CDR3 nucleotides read TGTGCCAGCAGCCACGGACAGGCGAACACAGAGAAGCTGTATTTT.

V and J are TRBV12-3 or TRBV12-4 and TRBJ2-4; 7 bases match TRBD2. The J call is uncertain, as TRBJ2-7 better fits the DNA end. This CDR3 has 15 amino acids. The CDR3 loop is CASSLAGGFRYEQYF. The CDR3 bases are TGTGCCAGCAGTTTAGCGGGAGGGTTCCGTTACGAGCAGTACTTC.

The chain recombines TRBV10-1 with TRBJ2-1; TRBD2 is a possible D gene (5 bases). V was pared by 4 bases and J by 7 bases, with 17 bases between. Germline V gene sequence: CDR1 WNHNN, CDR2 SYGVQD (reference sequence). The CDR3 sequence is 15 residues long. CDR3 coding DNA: TGCGCCAGCAGTGTGCAGAGGGCCGGTAAGAATGAGCAGTTCTTC. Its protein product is CASSVQRAGKNEQFF.

CDR3 sequence reads: CASALPSNTQYF. DNA of the CDR3: TGTGCCAGCGCCCTACCCTCGAATACGCAGTATTTT. The V gene is TRBV28, the J gene TRBJ2-3; no firm D call. Germline-derived CDR1 and CDR2 are MDHEN and SYDVKM. This CDR3 region has 12 residues. The germline V and J ends were trimmed by 8 bases and 7 bases, with 13 bases remaining between them. Using reference TRBV28 and TRBJ2-3 for the parts outside the CDR3, the full variable domain is DVKVTQSSRYLVKRTGEKVFLECVQDMDHENMFWYRQDPGLGLRLIYFSYDVKMKEKGDIPEGYSVSREKKERFSLILESASTNQTSMYLCASALPSNTQYFGPGTRLTVL.

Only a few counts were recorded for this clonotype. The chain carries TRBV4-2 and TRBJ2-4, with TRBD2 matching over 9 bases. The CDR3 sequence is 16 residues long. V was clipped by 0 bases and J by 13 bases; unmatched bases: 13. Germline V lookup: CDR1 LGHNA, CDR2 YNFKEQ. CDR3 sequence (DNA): TGTGCCAGCAGCCAAGATGCGGGAGGGACCTACAATGAGCAGTACTTC. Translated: CASSQDAGGTYNEQYF.